The TCR beta chain under discussion was sequenced for a study of cytomegalovirus exposure and HLA in healthy donors. With 7 bases clipped from V and 6 bases from J, the junction kept 21 bases outside the gene matches. The CDR3 length is 18 residues. Germline CDR1 reads LGHNT; CDR2 reads FRNRAP. Study-wide results and caveats: Rarity marked most TCR sequences, yet some public TCRs occurred in many donors. Reported results showed that the classifier diagnosed cytomegalovirus status with high specificity and sensitivity.

Concerning this clone itself: Its antigen remains unidentified.

Libraries were prepared by immunoSEQ multiplex PCR; TCRdb keeps only in-frame clonotypes and omits some of them. The table lists roughly 120,000 clones, around nine tenths of them singletons. Sequences were obtained from PBMCs. V is TRBV12-5 and J is TRBJ2-3, with TRBD1 matching over 8 bases. The source is a young woman in good health and CMV-seropositive. The CDR3 bases are TGTGCTAGTGCCTCGGGGCCAGGGGGCCGTGTGAGTCCGGATACGCAGTATTTT. Translated: CASASGPGGRVSPDTQYF.